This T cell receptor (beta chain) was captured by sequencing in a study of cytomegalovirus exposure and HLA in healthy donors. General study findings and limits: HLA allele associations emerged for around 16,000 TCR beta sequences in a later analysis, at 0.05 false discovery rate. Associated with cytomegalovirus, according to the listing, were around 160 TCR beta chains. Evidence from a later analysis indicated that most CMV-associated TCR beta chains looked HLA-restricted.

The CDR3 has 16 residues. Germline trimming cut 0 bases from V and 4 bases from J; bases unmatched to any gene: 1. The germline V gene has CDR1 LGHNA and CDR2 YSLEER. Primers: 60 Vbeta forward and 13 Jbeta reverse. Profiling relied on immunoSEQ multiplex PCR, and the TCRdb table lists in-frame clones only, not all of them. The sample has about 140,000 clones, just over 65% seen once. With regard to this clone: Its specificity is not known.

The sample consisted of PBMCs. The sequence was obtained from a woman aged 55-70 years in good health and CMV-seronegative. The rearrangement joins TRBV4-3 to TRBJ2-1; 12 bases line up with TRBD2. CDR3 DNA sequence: TGCGCCAGCAGCCAAGAAGGACTAGCGGGGTACAATGAGCAGTTCTTC. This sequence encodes CASSQEGLAGYNEQFF.